This TCR beta chain derives from a study of shared clonotypes between healthy human individuals. Generated by immunoSEQ multiplex PCR, the TCRdb table keeps only in-frame clones and is missing some. The sample consists of 95,000 to 120,000 clones, 68% of them appearing once. Germline loops: CDR1 MDHEN, CDR2 SYDVKM. Between the trimmed V and J ends, which lost 6 bases and 3 bases, there was a span of 15 bases. This CDR3 contains 14 residues. The sequence was obtained from a woman in her twenties or thirties in good health. Sequencing input: memory CD8+ T cells sorted from blood. The subset: CD45RO+ cells pooled with CCR7-negative TemRA cells. The genes are TRBV28 and TRBJ2-7; a weak D match, TRBD1 (6 bases). CDR3 residues: CASRDRIGGYEQYF. The CDR3, as DNA: TGTGCCAGCAGGGACAGAATAGGTGGCTACGAGCAGTACTTC. Using reference TRBV28 and TRBJ2-7 for the parts outside the CDR3, the full variable domain is DVKVTQSSRYLVKRTGEKVFLECVQDMDHENMFWYRQDPGLGLRLIYFSYDVKMKEKGDIPEGYSVSREKKERFSLILESASTNQTSMYLCASRDRIGGYEQYFGPGTRLTVT.